This entry describes one TCR beta chain. This entry belongs to a study of blood T cell repertoires in COVID-19. Study-level information: Samples came from the United States, Italy and Spain, spanning acute and convalescent COVID-19. T cells, B-cell-depleted T cells, or PBMCs supplied cDNA or gDNA.

As originally analysed: Amplifying reference gene primers gave estimates of nucleated cell counts. Profiled with immunoSEQ multiplex PCR; TCRdb holds only in-frame clones, not every one. For V, J and clone size, that table is used; D and trimming come from the DNA. The data show about 140,000 clones, about 79% seen once. Sequenced material: peripheral blood. This TCR came from a woman older than 75 with active or convalescent COVID-19.

DNA for the CDR3: TGTGCCAGCAGCACTAGCGGGGGGGCCAATGAGCAGTTCTTC. It specifies CASSTSGGANEQFF. The V gene is TRBV7-9, the J gene TRBJ2-1; 13 positions match TRBD2. Germline V lookup: CDR1 SEHNR, CDR2 FQNEAQ (reference sequence). This CDR3 region has 14 residues. V dropped 5 bases and J dropped 6; count of bases not matched to a gene: 1.